A selection of T cell receptor beta chains follows, all from one sample in a study of Ad26.COV2.S vaccination and SARS-CoV-2 variants. This table comes from immunoSEQ multiplex PCR, and its TCRdb copy is limited to in-frame clones, with some not included. The sample holds around 300,000 clones; around 89% are singletons and the top ten take approximately 4.5%. Sequences were derived from peripheral blood, sampled in a trial of Ad26.COV2.S vaccine versus placebo. The receptors shown here come from a person aged 18-60 years who received the Ad26.COV2.S COVID-19 vaccine or a placebo. Each CDR3 is given with its conserved first and last residue. Each record gives: V gene, D gene, clone size, J gene, CDR3 protein, CDR3 DNA. The D gene is left open where the match is weak. A clone size is listed for some rows: how often the clone was seen (once, few, many), or a class if it is expanded.

v_gene: TRBV7-9
d_gene: .
abundance: .
j_gene: TRBJ2-3
CDR3aa: CASQGGYTDTQYF
CDR3nt: TGTGCCAGCCAGGGAGGTTACACAGATACGCAGTATTTT

v_gene: TRBV24-1
d_gene: .
abundance: .
j_gene: TRBJ2-3
CDR3aa: CATSDPRAGFGADTQYF
CDR3nt: TGTGCCACCAGTGATCCTCGGGCAGGGTTTGGAGCAGATACGCAGTATTTT

v_gene: TRBV7-2
d_gene: .
abundance: .
j_gene: TRBJ2-3
CDR3aa: CASSLSPAVISTDTQYF
CDR3nt: TGTGCCAGCAGCTTATCTCCAGCGGTAATTAGCACAGATACGCAGTATTTT

v_gene: TRBV3-1/TRBV3-2
d_gene: .
abundance: .
j_gene: TRBJ2-3
CDR3aa: CASSSGLFQATDTQYF
CDR3nt: TGTGCCAGCAGCTCTGGACTCTTCCAAGCAACAGATACGCAGTATTTT

v_gene: TRBV5-4
d_gene: TRBD2
abundance: .
j_gene: TRBJ2-3
CDR3aa: CASSFRTSGSPKGTDTQYF
CDR3nt: TGTGCCAGCAGCTTTCGGACTAGCGGGAGTCCCAAGGGCACAGATACGCAGTATTTT

v_gene: TRBV6-5
d_gene: .
abundance: .
j_gene: TRBJ2-2
CDR3aa: CASSLKGTGELFF
CDR3nt: TGTGCCAGCAGTTTAAAGGGGACCGGGGAGCTGTTTTTT

v_gene: TRBV7-6
d_gene: TRBD1
abundance: .
j_gene: TRBJ2-1
CDR3aa: CASSSGGRSYNEQFF
CDR3nt: TGTGCCAGCAGTTCAGGGGGTCGGTCCTACAATGAGCAGTTCTTC

v_gene: TRBV5-6
d_gene: TRBD1
abundance: .
j_gene: TRBJ1-2
CDR3aa: CASSIRDSANYGYTF
CDR3nt: TGTGCCAGCAGCATCCGGGACAGCGCTAACTATGGCTACACCTTC

v_gene: TRBV7-9
d_gene: TRBD1
abundance: .
j_gene: TRBJ1-5
CDR3aa: CASSSDRASNQPQHF
CDR3nt: TGTGCCAGCAGCTCGGACAGGGCTAGCAATCAGCCCCAGCATTTT

v_gene: TRBV9
d_gene: .
abundance: .
j_gene: TRBJ2-3
CDR3aa: CASSVGPGGYTDTQYF
CDR3nt: TGTGCCAGCAGCGTAGGGCCCGGAGGGTACACAGATACGCAGTATTTT

v_gene: TRBV14
d_gene: .
abundance: once
j_gene: TRBJ2-6
CDR3aa: CASSPRDYGANVLTF
CDR3nt: TGTGCCAGCAGCCCCAGGGATTATGGGGCCAACGTCCTGACTTTC

v_gene: TRBV19
d_gene: TRBD1
abundance: .
j_gene: TRBJ2-7
CDR3aa: CASSRQGAYEQYF
CDR3nt: TGTGCCAGTAGTAGACAGGGCGCCTACGAGCAGTACTTC

v_gene: TRBV4-3
d_gene: TRBD2
abundance: .
j_gene: TRBJ2-7
CDR3aa: CASSQDAKLAGGYEQYF
CDR3nt: TGCGCCAGCAGCCAAGATGCGAAGCTAGCGGGGGGCTACGAGCAGTACTTC

v_gene: TRBV10-2
d_gene: TRBD1
abundance: .
j_gene: TRBJ2-1
CDR3aa: CASSEGTGYNEQFF
CDR3nt: TGCGCCAGCAGTGAGGGGACAGGCTACAATGAGCAGTTCTTC

v_gene: TRBV19
d_gene: TRBD1
abundance: .
j_gene: TRBJ1-4
CDR3aa: CASSHRTGRDEKLFF
CDR3nt: TGTGCCAGTAGTCACCGGACAGGGCGGGATGAAAAACTGTTTTTT

v_gene: TRBV7-2
d_gene: .
abundance: .
j_gene: TRBJ1-3
CDR3aa: CASSFGNTIYF
CDR3nt: TGTGCCAGCAGCTTTGGGAACACCATATATTTT

v_gene: TRBV5-1
d_gene: TRBD2
abundance: .
j_gene: TRBJ2-1
CDR3aa: CASSLPSGAYNEQFF
CDR3nt: TGCGCCAGCAGCCTCCCTAGCGGAGCATACAATGAGCAGTTCTTC